A single T cell receptor beta chain is shown here with its context. The antigen remains unidentified. This entry belongs to a study of identifying expanded T cells in peripheral blood. General study findings and limits: Across healthy donors, higher total template counts meant significantly greater approximately two-week count variance.

Measured with immunoSEQ multiplex PCR; TCRdb has only the in-frame clones, and not every one. The data hold more than 85,000 clones, with about 88% observed a single time. The V end was cut by 1 base, the J end by 4 bases, with 13 bases between. This CDR3 contains 15 residues. Germline V gene sequence: CDR1 KGHSH, CDR2 LQKENI. Collection occurred without any documented infections or immune events in donors. The sequenced sample consisted of blood. The genes are TRBV18 and TRBJ1-1; tentatively, D is TRBD1 (6 bases). This TCR derives from a person between 18 and 75 years old in good health. Here the CDR3 reads CASSPRGGLGTEAFF. The CDR3 DNA reads as TGTGCCAGCTCACCACGGGGGGGGCTCGGCACTGAAGCTTTCTTT. The full variable domain, completed using reference TRBV18 and TRBJ1-1, is NAGVMQNPRHLVRRRGQEARLRCSPMKGHSHVYWYRQLPEEGLKFMVYLQKENIIDESGMPKERFSAEFPKEGPSILRIQQVVRGDSAAYFCASSPRGGLGTEAFFGQGTRLTVV.